The rows below give T cell receptor beta chains drawn from one sample of a study of spatial heterogeneity in lung cancer. Each CDR3 protein is one row after TCRdb ran MiXCR on the 5' RACE reads. In the table there are 17,000 or so distinct CDR3 sequences, approximately 6.2% of which are singletons. This specimen consisted of lung tumor tissue, obtained at surgery. The receptors were sampled from a male donor with early-stage non-small cell lung cancer. Both conserved end residues are part of each CDR3. D genes are given only for firm matches. Clone size is given for some rows only: seen once, a few or many times, or a class if the clone is expanded.

size	D	V	J	CDR3	DNA
large	-	TRBV19	TRBJ1-5	CASSRRGNQPQHF	TGTGCCAGTAGTAGGAGAGGGAATCAGCCCCAGCATTTT
many	-	TRBV3-1	TRBJ2-7	CASSATLGLGNEQYF	TGTGCCAGCAGCGCGACCTTGGGGCTTGGTAACGAGCAGTACTTC
many	TRBD1	TRBV28	TRBJ2-7	CASSLLTGALTYEQYF	TGTGCCAGCAGTTTATTGACAGGGGCACTAACCTACGAGCAGTACTTC
-	-	TRBV5-1	TRBJ2-2	CASRSSHSNTGELFF	TGCGCCAGCCGGTCCTCCCACTCGAACACCGGGGAGCTGTTTTTT
medium-sized	TRBD1	TRBV28	TRBJ2-7	CASSLPRDRASF	TGTGCCAGCAGCCTGCCCCGGGACAGGGCCTCTTTC
many	TRBD2	TRBV4-3	TRBJ2-1	CASSQDRAGGDNEQFF	TGCGCCAGCAGCCAAGATAGAGCGGGGGGGGATAATGAGCAGTTCTTC
-	-	TRBV9	TRBJ1-2	CASSVYRQNYGYTF	TGTGCCAGCAGCGTGTATAGACAGAACTATGGCTACACCTTC
many	-	TRBV3-1	TRBJ2-5	CASSQDPETQYF	TGTGCCAGCAGCCAAGATCCGGAGACCCAGTACTTC
many	TRBD1	TRBV5-1	TRBJ2-5	CASSLGDRSKETQYF	TGCGCCAGCAGCTTGGGGGACAGGTCAAAAGAGACCCAGTACTTC
many	TRBD2	TRBV7-2	TRBJ2-7	CASSLGTSGTSAEQYF	TGTGCCAGCAGCTTAGGGACTAGCGGGACTTCCGCCGAGCAGTACTTC
-	-	TRBV4-1	TRBJ2-3	CASGQDDGPSYEQYF	TGCGCCAGCGGCCAAGACGACGGGCCCTCCTACGAGCAGTATTTT
many	TRBD1	TRBV7-9	TRBJ2-5	CASSQGQIMYQETQYF	TGTGCCAGCAGCCAGGGACAGATTATGTACCAAGAGACCCAGTACTTC
many	-	TRBV29-1	TRBJ2-3	CSAEGRTSTDKQYF	TGCAGCGCCGAGGGACGGACGAGCACAGATAAGCAGTATTTT